One sample yielded the 4 T cell receptor beta chains listed below, sequenced in a study of preoperative IRX-2 immunotherapy in early breast cancer. Measured with immunoSEQ multiplex PCR; TCRdb has only the in-frame clones, and not every one. The sample has tens of thousands of clones; almost 90% are singletons. Treatment described: preoperative locoregional IRX-2 cytokine immunotherapy. This specimen was acquired from a patient treated with IRX-2 immunotherapy. Receptors were obtained from a human donor with breast cancer.

The chain uses TRBV19 and TRBJ1-2; a possible D gene is TRBD1 (6 bases). Trimming removed 7 bases at V and 7 bases at J, with 22 bases between. This CDR3 comprises 15 residues. CDR1 LNHDA and CDR2 SQIVND come from the germline V gene (reference sequence). The CDR3 nucleotides read TGTGCCAGTACCACTATTACCAGACAGGATCCTGGCTACACCTTC. This codes for CASTTITRQDPGYTF.

The rearrangement links TRBV23-1 to TRBJ2-7; D not certain. TRBV23-1 falls under the ORF class, with uncertain function. V lost 3 bases to trimming and J lost 2 bases, with 5 bases between them. The CDR3 covers 12 residues. CDR3 sequence: CASSQRPYEQYF. CDR3 nucleotide sequence: TGCGCCAGCAGTCAGAGGCCCTACGAGCAGTACTTC.

The rearrangement links TRBV28 to TRBJ2-2, with 7 nucleotides matching TRBD2. The CDR3 is 15 residues long. Trimming removed 7 bases from V and 0 bases from J; junction bases left unmatched: 5. Germline V gene sequence: CDR1 MDHEN, CDR2 SYDVKM. In DNA form, the CDR3 reads TGTGCCAGCAATAAAGCGGGGACGAACACCGGGGAGCTGTTTTTT. As protein: CASNKAGTNTGELFF.

This chain's CDR3 is CAISAAPEGGYGYTF. The CDR3 nucleotides are TGTGCCATCAGTGCCGCCCCCGAGGGAGGCTATGGCTACACCTTC. The chain carries TRBV10-3 and TRBJ1-2; D not certain. CDR1 and CDR2 (germline): ENHRY, SYGVKD. This CDR3 contains 15 residues. V was pared by 4 bases and J by 4 bases, with 16 bases between.